This TCR beta chain comes out of a study of shared clonotypes between healthy human individuals. Overall study findings and caveats: For naive CD4 cells, 4.5% to 6.5% of clonotypes were shared across a few donors. Compared with clonotypes that all four donors shared, non-shared clonotypes had lower generation probabilities. Sorted-subset sequencing, rarefaction showed, was incomplete despite large depth.

The CDR3 is 15 amino acids. CDR1 SGHTA and CDR2 FQGNSA come from the germline V gene. V was cut by 1 base and J by 3 bases, with 10 bases left in between. A deep-level run was used for the assay. Using immunoSEQ multiplex PCR, the repertoire was profiled, and TCRdb retains in-frame clones only, with some absent. The data hold a few million clones, with 85% to 95% observed a single time. To note about this clone: Its target is unknown.

The sequencing sample was made of naive CD4+ T cells from PBMCs. Specified subset: CD45RA+ positively selected. This receptor was identified in a man between 18 and 29 years old in good health. Some clones in this sample may be carry-over from other donors' samples. The chain is built from TRBV7-2 and TRBJ1-3, with D perhaps TRBD1 (5 bases). The CDR3 reads CASSLEGDFGNTIYF. The DNA of the CDR3 is TGTGCCAGCAGCTTAGAAGGGGATTTTGGAAACACCATATATTTT.